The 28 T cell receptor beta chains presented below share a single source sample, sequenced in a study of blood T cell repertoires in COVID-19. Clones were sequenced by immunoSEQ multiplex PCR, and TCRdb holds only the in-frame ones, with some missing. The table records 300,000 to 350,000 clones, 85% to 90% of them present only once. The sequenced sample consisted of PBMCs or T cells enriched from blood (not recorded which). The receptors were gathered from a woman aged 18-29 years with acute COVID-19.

The CDR3: CASSYVAEETQYF. CDR3 in DNA: TGTGCCAGCAGTTACGTGGCAGAAGAGACCCAGTACTTC. This chain links TRBV6-6 with TRBJ2-5; D is undetermined. Germline V lookup: CDR1 MNHNY, CDR2 SVGAGI (reference sequence). Trimming took off 2 bases at V and 3 bases at J, with 7 bases between the two ends. This CDR3 is built from 13 residues.

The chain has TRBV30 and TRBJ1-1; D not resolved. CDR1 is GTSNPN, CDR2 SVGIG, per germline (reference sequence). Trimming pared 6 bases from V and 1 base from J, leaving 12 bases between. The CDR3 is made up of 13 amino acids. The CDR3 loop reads CACYSFRNTEAFF. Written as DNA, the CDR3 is TGTGCCTGTTATTCTTTCAGGAACACTGAAGCTTTCTTT.

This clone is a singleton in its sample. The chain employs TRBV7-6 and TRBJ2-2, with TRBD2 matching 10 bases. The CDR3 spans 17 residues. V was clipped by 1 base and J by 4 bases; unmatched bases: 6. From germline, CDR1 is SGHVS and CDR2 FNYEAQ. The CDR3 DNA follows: TGTGCCAGCAGCTTAGATAGGACTAGCGGAATCACCGGGGAGCTGTTTTTT. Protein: CASSLDRTSGITGELFF.

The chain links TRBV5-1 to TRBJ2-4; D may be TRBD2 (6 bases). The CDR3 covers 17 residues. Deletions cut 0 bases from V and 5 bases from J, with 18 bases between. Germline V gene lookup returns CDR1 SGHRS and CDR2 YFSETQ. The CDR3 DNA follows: TGCGCCAGCAGCTTGGGGGCGGGATCCCTGAAAGAAAACATTCAGTACTTC. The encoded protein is CASSLGAGSLKENIQYF.

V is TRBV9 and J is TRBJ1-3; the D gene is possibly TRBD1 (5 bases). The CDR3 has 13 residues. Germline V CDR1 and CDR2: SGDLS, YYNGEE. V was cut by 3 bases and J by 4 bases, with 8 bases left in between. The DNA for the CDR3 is TGTGCCAGCAGCGCCAGGACAGGAAACACCATATATTTT. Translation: CASSARTGNTIYF.

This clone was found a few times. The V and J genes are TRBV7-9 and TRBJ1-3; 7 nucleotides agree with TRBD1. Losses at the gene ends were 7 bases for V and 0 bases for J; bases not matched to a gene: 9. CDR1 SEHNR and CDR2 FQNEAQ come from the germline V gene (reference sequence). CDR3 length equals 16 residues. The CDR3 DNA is TGTGCCAGCACTCTCAAAGGGGACAGCTCTGGAAACACCATATATTTT. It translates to CASTLKGDSSGNTIYF.

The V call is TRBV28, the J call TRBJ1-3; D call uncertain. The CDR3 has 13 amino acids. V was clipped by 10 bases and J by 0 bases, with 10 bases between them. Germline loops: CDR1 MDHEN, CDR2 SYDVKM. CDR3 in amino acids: CATGTTSGNTIYF. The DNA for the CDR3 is TGTGCCACCGGTACTACCTCTGGAAACACCATATATTTT.

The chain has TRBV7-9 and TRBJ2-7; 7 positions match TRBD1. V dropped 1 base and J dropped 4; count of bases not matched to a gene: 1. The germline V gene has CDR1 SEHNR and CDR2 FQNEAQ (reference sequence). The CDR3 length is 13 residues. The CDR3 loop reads CASSLEGAYEQYF. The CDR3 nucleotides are TGTGCCAGCAGCTTAGAGGGGGCTTACGAGCAGTACTTC.

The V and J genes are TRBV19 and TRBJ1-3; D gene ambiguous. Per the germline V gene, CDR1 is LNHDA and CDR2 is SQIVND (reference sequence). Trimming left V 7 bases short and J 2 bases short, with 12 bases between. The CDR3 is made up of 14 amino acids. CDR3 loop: CASTPSTAGNTIYF. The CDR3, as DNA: TGTGCCAGTACCCCATCCACAGCTGGAAACACCATATATTTT.

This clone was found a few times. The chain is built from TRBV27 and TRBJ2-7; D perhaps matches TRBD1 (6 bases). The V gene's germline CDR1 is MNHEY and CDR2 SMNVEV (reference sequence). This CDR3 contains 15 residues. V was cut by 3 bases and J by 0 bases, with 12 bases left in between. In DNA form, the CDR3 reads TGTGCCAGCAGTTTGGGACATTTCAGCTCCTACGAGCAGTACTTC. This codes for CASSLGHFSSYEQYF.

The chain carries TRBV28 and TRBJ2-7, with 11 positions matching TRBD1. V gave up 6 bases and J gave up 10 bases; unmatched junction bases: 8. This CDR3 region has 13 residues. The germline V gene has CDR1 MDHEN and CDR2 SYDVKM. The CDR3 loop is CASRSGTGGFQYF. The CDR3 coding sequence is TGTGCCAGCAGGTCCGGGACAGGGGGTTTTCAGTACTTC.

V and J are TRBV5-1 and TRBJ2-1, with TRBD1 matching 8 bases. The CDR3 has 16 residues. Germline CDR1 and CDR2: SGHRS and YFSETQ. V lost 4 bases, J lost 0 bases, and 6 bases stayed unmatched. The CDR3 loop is CASSLQGDSSYNEQFF. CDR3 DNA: TGCGCCAGCAGCCTACAGGGGGACAGCTCCTACAATGAGCAGTTCTTC.

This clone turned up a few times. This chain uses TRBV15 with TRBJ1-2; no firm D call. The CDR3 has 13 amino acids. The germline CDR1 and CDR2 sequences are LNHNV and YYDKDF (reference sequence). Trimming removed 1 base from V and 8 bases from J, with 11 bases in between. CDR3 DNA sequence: TGTGCCACCAGCAGAGCCGAAACGGGGGGCTACACCTTC. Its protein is CATSRAETGGYTF.

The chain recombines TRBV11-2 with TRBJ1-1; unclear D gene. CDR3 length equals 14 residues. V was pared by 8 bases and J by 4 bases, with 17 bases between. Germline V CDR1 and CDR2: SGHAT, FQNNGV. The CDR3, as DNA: TGTGCCAGCCGCGCCCCACCTTCGGGCACTGAAGCTTTCTTT. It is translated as CASRAPPSGTEAFF. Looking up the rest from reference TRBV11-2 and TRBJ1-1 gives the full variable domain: EAGVAQSPRYKIIEKRQSVAFWCNPISGHATLYWYQQILGQGPKLLIQFQNNGVVDDSQLPKDRFSAERLKGVDSTLKIQPAKLEDSAVYLCASRAPPSGTEAFFGQGTRLTVV.

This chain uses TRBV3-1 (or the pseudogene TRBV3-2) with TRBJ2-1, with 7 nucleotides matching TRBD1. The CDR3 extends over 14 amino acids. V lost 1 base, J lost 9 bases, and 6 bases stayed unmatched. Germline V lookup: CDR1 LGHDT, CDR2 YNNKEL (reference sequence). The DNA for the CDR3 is TGTGCCAGCAGCCAAGTCGAGGGGGCGGCTGAGCAGTTCTTC. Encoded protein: CASSQVEGAAEQFF.

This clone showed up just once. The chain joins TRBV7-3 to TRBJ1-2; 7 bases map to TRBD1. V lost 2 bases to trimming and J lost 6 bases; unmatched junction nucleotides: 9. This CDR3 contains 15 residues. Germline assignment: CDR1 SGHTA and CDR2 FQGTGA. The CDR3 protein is CASSLASGTVDGYTF. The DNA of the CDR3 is TGTGCCAGCAGCTTAGCATCCGGGACAGTCGATGGCTACACCTTC.

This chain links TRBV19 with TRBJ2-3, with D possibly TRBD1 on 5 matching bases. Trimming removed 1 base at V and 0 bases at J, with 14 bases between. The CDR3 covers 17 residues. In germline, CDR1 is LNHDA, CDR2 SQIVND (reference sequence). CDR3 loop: CASSIGAGRDSTDTQYF. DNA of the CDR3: TGTGCCAGTAGTATAGGGGCAGGGCGCGACAGCACAGATACGCAGTATTTT.

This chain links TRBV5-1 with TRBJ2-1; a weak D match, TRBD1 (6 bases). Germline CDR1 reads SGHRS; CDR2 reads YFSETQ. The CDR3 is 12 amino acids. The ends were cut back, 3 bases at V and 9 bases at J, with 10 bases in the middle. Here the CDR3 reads CASSYRVTEQFF. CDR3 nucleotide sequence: TGCGCCAGCAGCTACAGGGTTACTGAGCAGTTCTTC.

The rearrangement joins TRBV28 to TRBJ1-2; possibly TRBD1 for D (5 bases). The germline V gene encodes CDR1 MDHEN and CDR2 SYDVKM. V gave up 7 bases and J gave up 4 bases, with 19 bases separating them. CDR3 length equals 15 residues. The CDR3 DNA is TGTGCCAGCACTCTAAGGTCAGGGCCGAGCTATGGCTACACCTTC. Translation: CASTLRSGPSYGYTF.

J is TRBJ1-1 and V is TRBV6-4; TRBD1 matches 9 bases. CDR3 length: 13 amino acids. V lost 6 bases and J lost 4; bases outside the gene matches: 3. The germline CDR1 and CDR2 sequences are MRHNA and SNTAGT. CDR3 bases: TGTGCCAGCAGGGGACAGGGAGGCACTGAAGCTTTCTTT. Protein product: CASRGQGGTEAFF.

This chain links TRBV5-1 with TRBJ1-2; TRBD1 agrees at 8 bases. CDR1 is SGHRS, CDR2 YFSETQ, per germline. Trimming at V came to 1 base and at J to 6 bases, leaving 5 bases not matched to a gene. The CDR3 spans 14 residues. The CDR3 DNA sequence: TGCGCCAGCAGCTTGCGGGCAGGGGGCGATGGCTACACCTTC. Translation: CASSLRAGGDGYTF.

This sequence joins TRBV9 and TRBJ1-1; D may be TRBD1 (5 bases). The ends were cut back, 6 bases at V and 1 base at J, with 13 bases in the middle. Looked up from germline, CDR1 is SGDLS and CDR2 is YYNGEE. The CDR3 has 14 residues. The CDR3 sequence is CASMGGLGNTEAFF. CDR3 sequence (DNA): TGTGCCAGCATGGGGGGACTGGGGAACACTGAAGCTTTCTTT.

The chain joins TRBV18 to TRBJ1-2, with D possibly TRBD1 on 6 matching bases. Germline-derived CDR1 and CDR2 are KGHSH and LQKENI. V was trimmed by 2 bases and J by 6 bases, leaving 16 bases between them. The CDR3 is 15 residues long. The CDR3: CASSPGPTGGHGYTF. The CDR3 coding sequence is TGTGCCAGCTCACCAGGGCCGACAGGCGGCCATGGCTACACCTTC.

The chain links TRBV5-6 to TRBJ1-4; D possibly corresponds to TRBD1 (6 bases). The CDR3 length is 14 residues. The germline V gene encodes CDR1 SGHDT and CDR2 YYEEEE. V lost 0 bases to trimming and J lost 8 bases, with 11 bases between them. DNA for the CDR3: TGTGCCAGCAGCTTGGAGGCAGGGGAAGAAAAACTGTTTTTT. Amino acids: CASSLEAGEEKLFF.

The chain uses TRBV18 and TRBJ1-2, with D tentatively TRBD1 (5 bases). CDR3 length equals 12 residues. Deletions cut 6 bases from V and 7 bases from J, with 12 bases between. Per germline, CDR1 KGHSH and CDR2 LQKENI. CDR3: CASSTSRVGYTF. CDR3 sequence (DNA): TGTGCCAGCTCTACGAGCAGGGTTGGCTACACCTTC.

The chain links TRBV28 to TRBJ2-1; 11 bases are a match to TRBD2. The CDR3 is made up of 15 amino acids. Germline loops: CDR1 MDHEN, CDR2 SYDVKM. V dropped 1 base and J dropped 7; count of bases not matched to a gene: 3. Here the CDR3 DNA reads TGTGCCAGCAGTTTATCTCTAGCGGGAGGAAATGAGCAGTTCTTC. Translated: CASSLSLAGGNEQFF.

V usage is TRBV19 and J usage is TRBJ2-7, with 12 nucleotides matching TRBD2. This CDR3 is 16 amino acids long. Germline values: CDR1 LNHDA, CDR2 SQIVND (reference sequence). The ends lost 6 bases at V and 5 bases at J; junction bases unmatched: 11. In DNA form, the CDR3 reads TGTGCCAGTAGCCCGGCTTTGACTAGCGGGAGCAACGAGCAGTACTTC. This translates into CASSPALTSGSNEQYF. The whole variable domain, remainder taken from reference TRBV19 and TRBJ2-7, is DGGITQSPKYLFRKEGQNVTLSCEQNLNHDAMYWYRQDPGQGLRLIYYSQIVNDFQKGDIAEGYSVSREKKESFPLTVTSAQKNPTAFYLCASSPALTSGSNEQYFGPGTRLTVT.

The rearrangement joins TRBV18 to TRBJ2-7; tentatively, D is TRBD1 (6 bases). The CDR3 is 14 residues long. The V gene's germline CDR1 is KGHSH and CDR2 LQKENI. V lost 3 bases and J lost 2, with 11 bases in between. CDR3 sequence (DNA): TGTGCCAGCTCACCCGCGGACAGAGCCTACGAGCAGTACTTC. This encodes CASSPADRAYEQYF.